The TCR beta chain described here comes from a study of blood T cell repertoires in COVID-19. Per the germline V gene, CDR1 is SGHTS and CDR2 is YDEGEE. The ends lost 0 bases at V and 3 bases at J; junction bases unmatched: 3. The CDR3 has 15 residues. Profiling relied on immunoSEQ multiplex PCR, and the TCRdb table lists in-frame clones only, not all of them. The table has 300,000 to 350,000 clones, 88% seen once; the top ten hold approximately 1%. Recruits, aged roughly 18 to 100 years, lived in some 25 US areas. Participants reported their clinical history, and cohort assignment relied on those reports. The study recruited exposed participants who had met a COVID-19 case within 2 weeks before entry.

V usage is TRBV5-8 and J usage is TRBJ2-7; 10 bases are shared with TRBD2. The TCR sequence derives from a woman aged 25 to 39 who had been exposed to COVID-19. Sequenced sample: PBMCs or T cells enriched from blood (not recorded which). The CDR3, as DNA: TGTGCCAGCAGCTTGGAAGCGGGAGGGTTCTACGAGCAGTACTTC. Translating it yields CASSLEAGGFYEQYF.